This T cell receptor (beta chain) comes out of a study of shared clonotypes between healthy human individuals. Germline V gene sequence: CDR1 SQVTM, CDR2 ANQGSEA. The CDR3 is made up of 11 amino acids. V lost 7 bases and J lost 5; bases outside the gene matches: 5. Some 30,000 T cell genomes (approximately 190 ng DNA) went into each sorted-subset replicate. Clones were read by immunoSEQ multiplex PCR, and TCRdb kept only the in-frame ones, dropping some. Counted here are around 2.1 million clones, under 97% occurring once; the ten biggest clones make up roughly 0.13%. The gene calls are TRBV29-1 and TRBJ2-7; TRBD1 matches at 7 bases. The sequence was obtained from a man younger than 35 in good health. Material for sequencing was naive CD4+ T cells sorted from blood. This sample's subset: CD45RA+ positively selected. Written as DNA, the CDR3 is TGCAGCGGGTACAGGGGAAACGAGCAGTACTTC. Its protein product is CSGYRGNEQYF.